The next 17 T cell receptor beta chains were all read from a single sample in a study of T cells after yellow fever vaccination. Each CDR3 protein is one row after TCRdb ran MiXCR on the 5' RACE reads. This sample has a few hundred thousand distinct CDR3 sequences; around 21% occur once, and the top ten carry approximately 14%. The sequenced sample was PBMCs, obtained 15 days after the yellow fever booster vaccination. These receptors were obtained from a man aged 25-45 years who received the YFV17D yellow fever vaccine.

The CDR3 DNA is TGTGCCAGCAGTGGACTGCTTTTGGGGCCCCAGCATTTT. Translated: CASSGLLLGPQHF. The chain joins TRBV12-3 or TRBV12-4 to TRBJ1-5; D unresolved. Trimming pared 5 bases from V and 9 bases from J, leaving 14 bases between. CDR3 length: 13 residues.

This chain links TRBV15 with TRBJ2-1, with D uncertain. Trimming took 4 bases from V and 7 from J, leaving 14 bases between them. The length of the CDR3 is 14 residues. Germline loops: CDR1 LNHNV, CDR2 YYDKDF (reference sequence). The CDR3 here is CATSIDPLGNEQFF. The CDR3 DNA follows: TGTGCCACCAGCATCGACCCGCTGGGGAATGAGCAGTTCTTC.

This clonotype was seen ten or more times. V and J are TRBV20-1 and TRBJ2-3; no clear D gene. The CDR3 extends over 13 amino acids. CDR1 and CDR2 from the germline V gene are DFQATT and SNEGSKA (reference sequence). Deletions cut 1 base from V and 0 bases from J, with 5 bases between. This chain's CDR3 is CSARGGSTDTQYF. The CDR3 coding sequence is TGCAGTGCTAGAGGGGGTAGCACAGATACGCAGTATTTT.

This clonotype was observed a few times. The chain joins TRBV4-2 to TRBJ2-3, with 7 bases matching TRBD2. Germline trimming cut 8 bases from V and 0 bases from J; bases unmatched to any gene: 5. The CDR3 totals 14 residues. Germline V gene sequence: CDR1 LGHNA, CDR2 YNFKEQ. Here the CDR3 DNA reads TGTGCCAGCCGGGAGGCGACTAGCACAGATACGCAGTATTTT. This encodes CASREATSTDTQYF.

This clonotype was detected a few times. J is TRBJ2-3 and V is TRBV28; the D gene is possibly TRBD2 (5 bases). Germline assignment: CDR1 MDHEN and CDR2 SYDVKM. The CDR3 loop spans 12 amino acids. V lost 7 bases to trimming and J lost 6 bases, with 11 bases between them. CDR3 sequence: CASNTLVDTQYF. In nucleotides, the CDR3 is TGTGCCAGCAATACACTAGTGGATACGCAGTATTTT.

This clonotype showed up just a few times. The chain joins TRBV29-1 to TRBJ1-1; D ambiguous. Trimming took off 4 bases at V and 4 bases at J, with 10 bases between the two ends. CDR3 length: 12 amino acids. CDR1 is SQVTM, CDR2 ANQGSEA, per germline. CDR3 protein: CSVVQRPTEAFF. The CDR3 DNA reads TGCAGCGTTGTGCAGCGCCCCACTGAAGCTTTCTTT.

A few counts support this clonotype. V is TRBV20-1 and J is TRBJ2-1; either TRBD1 or TRBD2 may fit D (5 bases each). V lost 3 bases to trimming and J lost 9 bases, with 15 bases between them. The length of the CDR3 is 13 residues. Per the germline V gene, CDR1 is DFQATT and CDR2 is SNEGSKA (reference sequence). The CDR3 nucleotides read TGCAGTGCTAGCGGACAAGCGGTCAGTGAGCAGTTCTTC. Its translation: CSASGQAVSEQFF.

The chain has TRBV9 and TRBJ2-1; TRBD1 might be the D (6 bases). The germline gives CDR1 SGDLS, CDR2 YYNGEE. Trimming removed 6 bases from V and 8 bases from J, with 21 bases in between. The CDR3 totals 15 residues. The DNA for the CDR3 is TGTGCCAGCATTGGGGGCCCCAAAACGAACTATGAGCAGTTCTTC. The encoded protein is CASIGGPKTNYEQFF.

The chain recombines TRBV12-3 or TRBV12-4 with TRBJ2-3, with 7 bases that match TRBD1. V shed 6 bases and J 3 bases; nucleotides not matched to a gene: 6. The CDR3 contains 14 residues. Here the CDR3 reads CASSHAGGTDTQYF. CDR3 DNA: TGTGCCAGCAGCCATGCAGGGGGAACAGATACGCAGTATTTT.

The sample holds a few counts of this clonotype. The gene calls are TRBV12-3 or TRBV12-4 and TRBJ2-3; no clear D. The length of the CDR3 is 13 residues. Trimming cost V 5 bases and J 2 bases, with 8 bases left between them. DNA for the CDR3: TGTGCCAGCAGTCAACAACTCACAGATACGCAGTATTTT. This encodes CASSQQLTDTQYF.

This clonotype has a handful of counts. The J gene is TRBJ2-3, the V gene TRBV30; 9 bases match TRBD2. This CDR3 contains 13 residues. Germline CDR1 and CDR2: GTSNPN and SVGIG (reference sequence). V shed 7 bases and J 2 bases; nucleotides not matched to a gene: 4. CDR3 DNA sequence: TGTGCCTCCAAGCGGGAGGACACAGATACGCAGTATTTT. This translates into CASKREDTDTQYF.

DNA for the CDR3: TGCAGCGTAGACGGGACAGGGCCAGATACGCAGTATTTT. Protein sequence: CSVDGTGPDTQYF. The rearrangement uses TRBV29-1 and TRBJ2-3, with 9 bases aligning to TRBD1. The CDR3 has 13 amino acids. Germline V gives CDR1 SQVTM, CDR2 ANQGSEA. With 6 bases clipped from V and 4 bases from J, the junction kept 5 bases outside the gene matches.

This chain connects TRBV20-1 to TRBJ2-3, with TRBD1 identical over 8 bases. Germline V gives CDR1 DFQATT, CDR2 SNEGSKA (reference sequence). V shed 3 bases, J shed 3 bases, and the junction held 8 bases outside the gene matches. The CDR3 has 15 residues. CDR3 DNA: TGCAGTGCTAGGGGGGGTACAGGGGGAACAGATACGCAGTATTTT. Encoded protein: CSARGGTGGTDTQYF.

The rearrangement uses TRBV6-6 and TRBJ2-5; 7 positions match TRBD1. CDR3 length: 18 amino acids. The V gene's germline CDR1 is MNHNY and CDR2 SVGAGI (reference sequence). V lost 2 bases and J lost 2; bases outside the gene matches: 14. The CDR3 sequence is CASSYRKGAPQIQETQYF. The CDR3, as DNA: TGTGCCAGCAGTTACAGGAAGGGGGCGCCGCAAATACAAGAGACCCAGTACTTC.

The rearrangement joins TRBV20-1 to TRBJ1-6; 9 nucleotides align to TRBD1. CDR3 size: 14 residues. Germline V lookup: CDR1 DFQATT, CDR2 SNEGSKA (reference sequence). Germline trimming cut 6 bases from V and 8 bases from J; bases unmatched to any gene: 8. The CDR3 here is CSAPQGALDSPLHF. The CDR3 nucleotides are TGCAGTGCCCCACAGGGGGCGCTTGATTCACCCCTCCACTTT.

This clonotype was observed once. This chain uses TRBV20-1 with TRBJ1-6, with D possibly TRBD1 on 5 matching bases. The CDR3 spans 16 residues. V was trimmed by 2 bases and J by 8 bases, leaving 19 bases between them. Germline V gives CDR1 DFQATT, CDR2 SNEGSKA (reference sequence). The CDR3 reads CSARPPPGTSDSPLHF. The DNA of the CDR3 is TGCAGTGCTAGACCTCCCCCCGGGACTTCGGATTCACCCCTCCACTTT.

This chain connects TRBV9 to TRBJ1-6, with 11 bases that match TRBD1. Germline V gives CDR1 SGDLS, CDR2 YYNGEE. The CDR3 is 17 residues long. J lost 9 bases, V lost 4 bases, and 12 bases had no gene match. CDR3 sequence: CASSRGLGTGGSSPLHF. CDR3 DNA: TGTGCCAGCAGCAGGGGGCTGGGGACAGGGGGATCTTCACCCCTCCACTTT.